The clone carrying this T cell receptor beta chain was seen at least ten times. Its antigen is not known. The entry originates in a study of regulatory T cells in long-lasting Graves disease. Building of the TCR beta libraries involved iRepertoire HTBI primers and Arm-PCR of CDR3 regions. Each CDR3 protein is one row after TCRdb ran MiXCR on the multiplex PCR reads. Among about 220,000 distinct CDR3 sequences listed, roughly a fifth were seen once. The CDR3 consists of 14 residues. Germline loops: CDR1 KGHDR, CDR2 SFDVKD. With V trimmed by 9 bases and J by 7 bases, 4 bases remained unmatched. Time point noted: newly diagnosed GD, antithyroid drugs for less than 3 months. With RNA extracted from PBMCs as input, the TCR library was made. Findings and caveats of the study: Persistent Graves' disease cases displayed lower TCR diversity than newly diagnosed ones.

The data also belong to a second study, concerning T cells in Graves' hyperthyroidism and ophthalmopathy. From that study: First-round RT-PCR of the TCR CDR3 relied on the HTBI primer set.

This TCR was sampled from a woman between 25 and 40 years old with Graves disease. This chain joins TRBV24-1 and TRBJ2-1; 14 nucleotides align to TRBD2. The sequences come from peripheral blood mononuclear cells (PBMCs), collected at new diagnosis, from a patient treated with antithyroid drugs. The CDR3 is CATGTSGRGNEQFF. CDR3 in DNA: TGTGCCACCGGGACTAGCGGGAGAGGGAATGAGCAGTTCTTC.